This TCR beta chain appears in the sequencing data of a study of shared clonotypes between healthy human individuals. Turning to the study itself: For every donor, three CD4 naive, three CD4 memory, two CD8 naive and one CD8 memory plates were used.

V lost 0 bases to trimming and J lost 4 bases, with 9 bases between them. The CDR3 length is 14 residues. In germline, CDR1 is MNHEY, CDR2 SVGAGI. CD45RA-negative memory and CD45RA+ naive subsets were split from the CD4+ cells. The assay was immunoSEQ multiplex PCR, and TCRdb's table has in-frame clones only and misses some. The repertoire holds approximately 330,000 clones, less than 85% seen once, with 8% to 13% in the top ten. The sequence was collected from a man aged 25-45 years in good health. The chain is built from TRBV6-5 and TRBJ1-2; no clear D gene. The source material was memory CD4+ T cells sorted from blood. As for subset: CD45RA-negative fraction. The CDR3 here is CASSYSRQIYGYTF. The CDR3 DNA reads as TGTGCCAGCAGTTACTCACGGCAGATCTATGGCTACACCTTC.